These 4 T cell receptor beta chains share one sample of origin, sequenced in a study of Ad26.COV2.S vaccination and SARS-CoV-2 variants. Libraries were prepared by immunoSEQ multiplex PCR; TCRdb keeps only in-frame clonotypes and omits some of them. The sample has about 370,000 clones, over 75% seen once. Treatment indicated: some 20 received Ad26.COV2.S at low or high dose, single or two shots; about five received placebo; per-sample allocation not given. At day 63 after the first vaccine or placebo injection, samples were drawn. Here the sequenced sample was peripheral blood, taken in a trial of Ad26.COV2.S vaccine versus placebo. The receptors were gathered from a person aged 18-65 years who received the Ad26.COV2.S COVID-19 vaccine or a placebo.

The rearrangement links TRBV28 to TRBJ2-6; a possible D gene is TRBD1 (7 bases). CDR1 MDHEN and CDR2 SYDVKM come from the germline V gene. This CDR3 comprises 19 residues. V dropped 5 bases and J dropped 0 bases, with 20 bases sitting between them. The CDR3 loop is CASSPPSTGRNSGANVLTF. CDR3 in DNA: TGTGCCAGCAGTCCCCCCTCGACAGGGAGGAACTCTGGGGCCAACGTCCTGACTTTC.

The chain employs TRBV12-5 and TRBJ2-1, with TRBD1 identical over 10 bases. Germline CDR1 is LGHNT and CDR2 is FRNRAP. The V gene end was trimmed by 3 bases and the J gene end by 3 bases; junction bases not matched to a gene: 11. CDR3 length: 18 amino acids. The CDR3 loop reads CASGFPFNRDRGYNEQFF. As DNA, the CDR3 is TGTGCTAGTGGTTTCCCATTCAACCGGGACAGGGGCTACAATGAGCAGTTCTTC.

V and J are TRBV27 and TRBJ2-1; a weak D match, TRBD1 (6 bases). Trimming removed 2 bases at V and 10 bases at J, with 9 bases between. The V gene's germline CDR1 is MNHEY and CDR2 SMNVEV (reference sequence). The CDR3 sequence is 12 residues long. The CDR3 DNA follows: TGTGCCAGCAGTTTAATAGACAGGGAGCAGTTCTTC. It codes for CASSLIDREQFF.

The chain recombines TRBV5-4 with TRBJ2-3, with TRBD1 matching over 8 bases. J lost 5 bases, V lost 4 bases, and 15 bases had no gene match. Per the germline V gene, CDR1 is SGHNT and CDR2 is YYREEE (reference sequence). The CDR3 contains 17 residues. The CDR3 sequence is CASSAGLRGPSEDTQYF. CDR3 nucleotides: TGTGCCAGCAGCGCCGGTCTCAGGGGGCCGAGCGAAGATACGCAGTATTTT.